This paragraph reports one T cell receptor beta chain. The target antigen is unknown. Additional DNA sequences in this sample encode the identical CDR3. This record belongs to a study of cytomegalovirus exposure and HLA in healthy donors. General study points: A list of around 150 TCR beta chains associated with cytomegalovirus was given.

With 3 bases removed from V and 2 bases from J, the gap between germline ends came to 8 bases. The germline gives CDR1 MDHEN, CDR2 SYDVKM. The CDR3 contains 13 residues. The assay was immunoSEQ multiplex PCR, and TCRdb's table has in-frame clones only and misses some. Found here are 100,000 to 150,000 clones, approximately 91% of them singletons; the top ten hold roughly 2%. This receptor was taken from a young woman in good health and CMV-seronegative. The sample was PBMCs. The chain links TRBV28 to TRBJ2-7; a weak D match, TRBD2 (5 bases). The CDR3 DNA is TGTGCCAGCAGTTTGAGGGTTACCTACGAGCAGTACTTC. Its protein is CASSLRVTYEQYF. The full variable domain, with the rest looked up from reference TRBV28 and TRBJ2-7, is DVKVTQSSRYLVKRTGEKVFLECVQDMDHENMFWYRQDPGLGLRLIYFSYDVKMKEKGDIPEGYSVSREKKERFSLILESASTNQTSMYLCASSLRVTYEQYFGPGTRLTVT.